These T cell receptor beta chains were read from a single sample in a study of T cell responses to AZD1222 COVID-19 vaccine. Produced via immunoSEQ multiplex PCR; TCRdb's table is partial and in-frame only. The top ten hold 2.5% to 3.5% of the sample, which has 75,000 to 100,000 clones, over 75% seen once. This sample comprised peripheral blood, obtained on day 0 of AZD1222 vaccination. The receptors here all came from an adult in good health. Each CDR3 is given with its conserved first and last residue. D genes are given only for firm matches. A row's size may be missing; if present it is once, few, many or a size class.

D gene | J gene | clone size | V gene | CDR3 DNA | CDR3 protein
- | TRBJ1-2 | - | TRBV6-1 | TGTGCCAGCAGTGAAGTCACAGCCTCAAACTATGGCTACACCTTC | CASSEVTASNYGYTF
TRBD2 | TRBJ2-4 | - | TRBV15 | TGTGCCACCAGCACCCGGGGGGTAGCCAAAAACATTCAGTACTTC | CATSTRGVAKNIQYF
TRBD1 | TRBJ1-2 | once | TRBV24-1 | TGTGCCACCAGTGGGACCCCGGGACAGGGATCTAACTATGGCTACACCTTC | CATSGTPGQGSNYGYTF
TRBD2 | TRBJ2-1 | - | TRBV19 | TGTGCCAGTAGTATTAGCGGGCCTTACAATGAGCAGTTCTTC | CASSISGPYNEQFF
- | TRBJ2-5 | - | TRBV7-8 | TGTGCCAGCGGGCCCCCGGTGGGACGAGAGACCCAGTACTTC | CASGPPVGRETQYF
- | TRBJ2-7 | - | TRBV7-3 | TGTGCCAGCAGCAGGCAGGGTAGCGGTTTGGGAGAGCAGTACTTC | CASSRQGSGLGEQYF
- | TRBJ2-5 | - | TRBV2 | TGTGCCAGCAGTGATCTGAACAACCAAGAGACCCAGTACTTC | CASSDLNNQETQYF
- | TRBJ2-3 | - | TRBV9 | TGTGCCAGCAGCTCAGGGGATACGCAGTATTTT | CASSSGDTQYF
- | TRBJ1-4 | - | TRBV28 | TGTGCCAGCAGTTTTTGGGGGGCGAGGGCTAATGAAAAACTGTTTTTT | CASSFWGARANEKLFF
- | TRBJ2-7 | - | TRBV7-2 | TGTGCCAGCAGCTTTCCACTCCACTTGAACGAGCAGTACTTC | CASSFPLHLNEQYF
- | TRBJ1-4 | - | TRBV19 | TGTGCCAGTAGTATTCAACAAAGGGCCGGTGAAAAACTGTTTTTT | CASSIQQRAGEKLFF
- | TRBJ2-3 | - | TRBV5-1 | TGCGCCAGCCGCGGAGGCCCCGATACGCAGTATTTT | CASRGGPDTQYF
TRBD1 | TRBJ2-1 | - | TRBV9 | TGTGCCAGCGGGGACAGGGTTATGGATGAGCAGTTCTTC | CASGDRVMDEQFF
TRBD1 | TRBJ1-2 | - | TRBV5-1 | TGCGCCAGCAGCTTAAACAGGGGGGCCCTTGGCTACACCTTC | CASSLNRGALGYTF
- | TRBJ2-7 | - | TRBV7-2 | TGTGCCAGCAGCTTGAACAGGGCCTCCTACGAGCAGTACTTC | CASSLNRASYEQYF
TRBD1 | TRBJ1-1 | - | TRBV6-5 | TGTGCCAGCAGCTCCTCCCGGGACAGTGAAGCTTTCTTT | CASSSSRDSEAFF
TRBD1 | TRBJ2-7 | few | TRBV3-1/TRBV3-2 | TGTGCCAGCACCTCCCCAGGGGGCGAGCAGTACTTC | CASTSPGGEQYF
- | TRBJ1-2 | - | TRBV9 | TGTGCCAGCAGCGTAGTCCCAGGGTCGGGTGGCTACACCTTC | CASSVVPGSGGYTF
- | TRBJ2-5 | - | TRBV3-1/TRBV3-2 | TGTGCCAGCAGCCAAGATTGGCTGGGTTTCCAAGAGACCCAGTACTTC | CASSQDWLGFQETQYF
- | TRBJ2-3 | - | TRBV7-3 | TGTGCCAGCAGCTTAAGCCCTAACCCTACGCAGTATTTT | CASSLSPNPTQYF
- | TRBJ1-6 | - | TRBV5-4 | TGTGCCAGCAGCTTGGCCGGGCAGCCGGGTCTGTTTAATTCACCCCTCCACTTT | CASSLAGQPGLFNSPLHF
TRBD1 | TRBJ2-7 | - | TRBV23-1 | TGCGCCAGCAGTCCAGAGAGGGACAGGGGGTTTTACGAGCAGTACTTC | CASSPERDRGFYEQYF
- | TRBJ2-4 | once | TRBV19 | TGTGCCAGTAGTAAGCGACCAGGGGACCTAGCCAAAAACATTCAGTACTTC | CASSKRPGDLAKNIQYF
- | TRBJ1-3 | - | TRBV3-1/TRBV3-2 | TGTGCCAGCAGCCAAGGGGGGGGCACTGGAAACACCATATATTTT | CASSQGGGTGNTIYF
- | TRBJ1-2 | once | TRBV28 | TGTGCCAGCAGCGATCCCAAGCGTGCTAACTATGGCTACACCTTC | CASSDPKRANYGYTF
- | TRBJ1-1 | - | TRBV19 | TGTGCCAGTAGTCCCCGGGATCAAACTAGGAGAACTGAAGCTTTCTTT | CASSPRDQTRRTEAFF
- | TRBJ2-7 | once | TRBV28 | TGTGCCAGCAGTTACCCTACAGGAAACTCCTACGAGCAGTACTTC | CASSYPTGNSYEQYF
- | TRBJ2-7 | - | TRBV11-2 | TGTGCCAGCAGCCGTGGACCAGGCGAGCAGTACTTC | CASSRGPGEQYF
TRBD1 | TRBJ1-4 | few | TRBV30 | TGTGCCTGGAGTACCGGGACAGGGGCCATGTTAAAACTGTTTTTT | CAWSTGTGAMLKLFF
- | TRBJ1-2 | - | TRBV6-6 | TGTGCCAGCAGCTCACCAATTTCAGGTTTTACCTTC | CASSSPISGFTF
TRBD1 | TRBJ1-4 | - | TRBV5-6 | TGTGCCAGCAGCCCTCGGCAGGGACAGTTTAATGAAAAACTGTTTTTT | CASSPRQGQFNEKLFF
- | TRBJ1-6 | - | TRBV9 | TGTGCCAGCAGCGTAGCGGGAGAGAATTCACCCCTCCACTTT | CASSVAGENSPLHF
TRBD1 | TRBJ1-1 | - | TRBV3-1/TRBV3-2 | TGTGCCAGCAGCCAGAGGACAGGGAGCCACACTGAAGCTTTCTTT | CASSQRTGSHTEAFF
TRBD1 | TRBJ2-3 | - | TRBV28 | TGTGCCAGCAGTTCTAACCGCGACAGGGGTACAGATACGCAGTATTTT | CASSSNRDRGTDTQYF
- | TRBJ1-2 | - | TRBV6-5 | TGTGCCAGCAGTTACTCTGGACATCCCGGGTACTATGGCTACACCTTC | CASSYSGHPGYYGYTF
- | TRBJ2-2 | - | TRBV24-1 | TGTGCCACCAGTGATCGGACAGCTGGGGAGCTGTTTTTT | CATSDRTAGELFF
TRBD2 | TRBJ2-7 | - | TRBV6-2/TRBV6-3 | TGTGCCAGCAGTAAACGCACTTCCCCTCGAATTACTAGCGGGAGTTACGAGCAGTACTTC | CASSKRTSPRITSGSYEQYF
- | TRBJ1-1 | once | TRBV28 | TGTGCCAGCAGTTTAGGACAGGCTTTCTTT | CASSLGQAFF
- | TRBJ2-2 | - | TRBV6-1 | TGTGCCAGCAGTGAAGATACAGGGAACACCGGGGAGCTGTTTTTT | CASSEDTGNTGELFF
- | TRBJ2-3 | - | TRBV29-1 | TGCAGTGGGGGTCTTCCAAACACAGATACGCAGTATTTT | CSGGLPNTDTQYF
- | TRBJ1-6 | - | TRBV6-5 | TGTGCCAGCAGTTTAATGGGACTAGGATCACCCCTCCACTTT | CASSLMGLGSPLHF
- | TRBJ2-2 | - | TRBV2 | TGTGCCAGGACTACCACCTTGAACACCGGGGAGCTGTTTTTT | CARTTTLNTGELFF
- | TRBJ2-2 | - | TRBV20-1 | TGCAGTGCTAGAGATGAAGGGGAGCTGTTTTTT | CSARDEGELFF
TRBD2 | TRBJ2-1 | - | TRBV7-9 | TGTGCCAGCAGCCCGGGACTAGAGGGCAACAATGAGCAGTTCTTC | CASSPGLEGNNEQFF
TRBD2 | TRBJ2-3 | - | TRBV6-5 | TGTGCCAGCTCAGCGGGATTTAGCACAGATACGCAGTATTTT | CASSAGFSTDTQYF